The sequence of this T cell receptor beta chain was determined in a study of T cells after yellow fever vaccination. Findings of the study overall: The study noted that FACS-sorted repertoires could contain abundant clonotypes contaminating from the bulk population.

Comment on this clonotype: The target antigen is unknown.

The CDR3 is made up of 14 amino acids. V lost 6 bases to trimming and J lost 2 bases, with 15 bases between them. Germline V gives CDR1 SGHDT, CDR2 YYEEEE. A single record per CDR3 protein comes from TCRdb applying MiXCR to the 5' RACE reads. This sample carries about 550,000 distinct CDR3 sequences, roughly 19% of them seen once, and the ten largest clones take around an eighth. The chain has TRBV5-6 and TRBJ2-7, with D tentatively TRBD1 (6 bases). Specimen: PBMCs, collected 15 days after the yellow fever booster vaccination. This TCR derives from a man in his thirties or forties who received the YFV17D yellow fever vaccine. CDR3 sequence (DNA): TGTGCCAGCACCCTATACAGGGTGCCCTACGAGCAGTACTTC. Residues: CASTLYRVPYEQYF.